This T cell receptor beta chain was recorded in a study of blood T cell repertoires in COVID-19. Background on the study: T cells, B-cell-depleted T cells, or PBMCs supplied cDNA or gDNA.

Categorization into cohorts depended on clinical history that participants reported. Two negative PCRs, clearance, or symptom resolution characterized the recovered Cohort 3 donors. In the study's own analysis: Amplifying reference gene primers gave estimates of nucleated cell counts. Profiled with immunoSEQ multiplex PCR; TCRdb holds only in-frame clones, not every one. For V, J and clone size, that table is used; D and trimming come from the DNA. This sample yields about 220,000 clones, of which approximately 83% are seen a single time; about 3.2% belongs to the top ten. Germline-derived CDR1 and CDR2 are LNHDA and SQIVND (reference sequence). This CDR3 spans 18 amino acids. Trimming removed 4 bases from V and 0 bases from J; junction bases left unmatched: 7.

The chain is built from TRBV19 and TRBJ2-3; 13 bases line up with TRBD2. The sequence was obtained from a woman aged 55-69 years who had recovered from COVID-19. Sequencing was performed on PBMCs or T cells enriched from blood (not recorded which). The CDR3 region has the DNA TGTGCCAGTAGTAACCGACCGGGACTAGCGGGGAGCACAGATACGCAGTATTTT. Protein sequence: CASSNRPGLAGSTDTQYF.